This entry lists 29 T cell receptor beta chains sequenced from one sample in a study of post-analysis software for immune sequencing data. Built from TCR beta cDNA, the libraries had unique molecular identifiers in them. One entry per CDR3 protein results from TCRdb running MiXCR on the PCR reads. The sample yields roughly 800,000 distinct CDR3 sequences, approximately 50% seen once. Study-wide results and caveats: Roughly 5 TRBV segments, including TRBV5-6, TRBV5-1 and TRBV20-1, were more frequent in patients than controls.

No antigens are known for them. The sample comprised blood. The origin of the receptors is a girl aged 5-17 years with multiple sclerosis.

Only a few counts were recorded for this clonotype. This chain joins TRBV20-1 and TRBJ2-3; 11 nucleotides agree with TRBD2. V shed 6 bases and J 2 bases; nucleotides not matched to a gene: 13. CDR3 size: 17 residues. Germline lookup yields CDR1 DFQATT and CDR2 SNEGSKA (reference sequence). CDR3 DNA: TGCAGTGCCCGAGGGCTAGCGGGGGGCTTTTCCACAGATACGCAGTATTTT. It translates to CSARGLAGGFSTDTQYF.

The J gene is TRBJ2-3, the V gene TRBV14; 10 bases line up with TRBD2. Losses at the gene ends were 2 bases for V and 10 bases for J; bases not matched to a gene: 6. The V gene's germline CDR1 is SGHDN and CDR2 FVKESK. The CDR3 runs 14 residues. CDR3 region: CASSQLAGEESQYF. In DNA form, the CDR3 reads TGTGCCAGCAGCCAACTAGCGGGGGAAGAATCGCAGTATTTT.

This chain connects TRBV12-3 or TRBV12-4 to TRBJ1-1; the D is unclear. The V and J ends lost 3 bases and 6 bases respectively, with 11 bases between them. This CDR3 has 13 amino acids. The CDR3 loop reads CASSFNVGAEAFF. DNA for the CDR3: TGTGCCAGCAGTTTCAACGTTGGGGCTGAAGCTTTCTTT.

The rearrangement uses TRBV7-2 and TRBJ1-2; D is undetermined. Trimming cost V 1 base and J 4 bases, with 10 bases left between them. Germline CDR1 and CDR2: SGHTA and FQGNSA. The CDR3 consists of 14 residues. The CDR3 bases are TGTGCCAGCAGCTTAGGCCAGGAGGGCTATGGCTACACCTTC. Amino acid sequence: CASSLGQEGYGYTF.

This clonotype came up a few times. The chain carries TRBV2 and TRBJ2-7; weak D call: TRBD2 (6 bases). The last part of the DNA fits TRBJ2-5 better; the J call may be wrong. Germline V gene data show CDR1 as SNHLY and CDR2 as FYNNEI. The CDR3 is 12 amino acids. The CDR3: CATTETSETQYF. DNA of the CDR3: TGTGCCACCACCGAGACTAGTGAGACCCAGTACTTC.

The chain carries TRBV7-6 and TRBJ2-3; TRBD2 matches 11 bases. Germline V gene sequence: CDR1 SGHVS, CDR2 FNYEAQ. The CDR3 is made up of 15 amino acids. V gave up 5 bases and J gave up 1 base; unmatched junction bases: 2. Here the CDR3 reads CASSTSGSRTDTQYF. DNA of the CDR3: TGTGCCAGCAGCACTAGCGGGAGCCGCACAGATACGCAGTATTTT.

CDR3 DNA: TGTGCCAGCAGCGTAGATGGAGGGCCGCCCTACGAGCAGTACTTC. The encoded protein is CASSVDGGPPYEQYF. The J gene is TRBJ2-7, the V gene TRBV9; TRBD2 is a possible D gene (6 bases). Trimming removed 0 bases at V and 2 bases at J, with 12 bases between. The germline gives CDR1 SGDLS, CDR2 YYNGEE. This CDR3 is 15 amino acids long.

This clonotype was counted between two and nine times. The V call is TRBV20-1, the J call TRBJ2-7, with TRBD1 matching 8 bases. This CDR3 is 13 amino acids long. The ends lost 6 bases at V and 3 bases at J; junction bases unmatched: 7. Germline CDR1 DFQATT, CDR2 SNEGSKA (reference sequence). This CDR3 is CSATGQEFYEQYF. DNA for the CDR3: TGCAGTGCCACGGGACAGGAGTTCTACGAGCAGTACTTC.

The CDR3 is CASSFPVSGTQYF. CDR3 coding DNA: TGTGCCAGCAGTTTTCCCGTGAGTGGGACCCAGTACTTC. J is TRBJ2-5 and V is TRBV12-3 or TRBV12-4; no clear D. There are 13 residues in the CDR3. V was clipped by 3 bases and J by 7 bases, with 12 bases between them.

This rearrangement joins TRBV25-1 to TRBJ2-5; a possible D gene is TRBD1 (6 bases). The end of the DNA aligns better with TRBJ2-7, so the J call may be wrong. CDR3 length: 13 amino acids. In germline, CDR1 is MGHDK, CDR2 SYGVNS. CDR3 nucleotide sequence: TGTGCCAGCAGTGGGCGAACAGGGAGCGAGCAGTACTTC. It yields the protein CASSGRTGSEQYF.

This chain links TRBV6-5 with TRBJ2-7; D might be TRBD1 or TRBD2, each matching 6 bases. CDR1 MNHEY and CDR2 SVGAGI come from the germline V gene. Trimming took off 6 bases at V and 2 bases at J, with 14 bases between the two ends. The CDR3 covers 14 residues. CDR3 nucleotide sequence: TGTGCCAGCAGCAAGAGGGGGGAGACCTACGAGCAGTACTTC. Translation gives CASSKRGETYEQYF.

This clonotype was picked up a small number of times. This chain uses TRBV15 with TRBJ2-5, with 8 bases identical to TRBD1. V trimming: 0 bases; J trimming: 6 bases; junction bases outside the gene matches: 12. The CDR3 covers 17 residues. From germline, CDR1 is LNHNV and CDR2 YYDKDF (reference sequence). The CDR3 DNA follows: TGTGCCACCAGCAGAGAAAGTAGGGCAGGGGGCGTGAAGACCCAGTACTTC. Protein: CATSRESRAGGVKTQYF.

The chain links TRBV9 to TRBJ2-3; D remains ambiguous. This CDR3 is 16 amino acids long. The germline V gene encodes CDR1 SGDLS and CDR2 YYNGEE. V lost 3 bases and J 0 bases, leaving 14 bases between the germline ends. The CDR3 region has the DNA TGTGCCAGCAGCGGGTTGAGCTGGTCTAGCACAGATACGCAGTATTTT. Translated, it gives CASSGLSWSSTDTQYF.

The CDR3 bases are TGCGCCAGCAGGCGACTAGCGGGAGTGGTCGACGAGCAGTACTTC. Translating it yields CASRRLAGVVDEQYF. The V and J genes are TRBV4-1 and TRBJ2-5; the match to TRBD2 covers 12 bases. The J call could be wrong; TRBJ2-7 is a better fit for the DNA end. The CDR3 is 15 residues long. Germline-derived CDR1 and CDR2 are MGHRA and YSYEKL.

This clonotype has just a few counts. The chain is built from TRBV29-1 and TRBJ2-3, with TRBD1 matching over 9 bases. The V gene's germline CDR1 is SQVTM and CDR2 ANQGSEA. This CDR3 contains 16 residues. With 7 bases clipped from V and 2 bases from J, the junction kept 13 bases outside the gene matches. As DNA, the CDR3 is TGCAGCGCCCTCTCCGCTAGGACAGGGGTCACAGATACGCAGTATTTT. Its protein product is CSALSARTGVTDTQYF.

The J gene is TRBJ2-4, the V gene TRBV6-5; TRBD1 matches at 10 bases. This CDR3 region has 12 residues. With 2 bases clipped from V and 15 bases from J, the junction kept 4 bases outside the gene matches. The germline CDR1 and CDR2 sequences are MNHEY and SVGAGI. Written as DNA, the CDR3 is TGTGCCAGCAGTTACGGACAGGGGGTTCGGTACTTC. Translated, it gives CASSYGQGVRYF.

This sequence joins TRBV6-1 and TRBJ1-1; the D is unclear. The CDR3 is 11 amino acids. Per germline, CDR1 MNHNS and CDR2 SASEGT. Trimming pared 7 bases from V and 0 bases from J, leaving 3 bases between. CDR3 bases: TGTGCCAGCAAACTGAACACTGAAGCTTTCTTT. Protein sequence: CASKLNTEAFF.

V and J are TRBV3-1 and TRBJ2-1; tentatively, D is TRBD1 or TRBD2 (6 bases each). With the DNA end fitting TRBJ2-7 better, the J assignment may be wrong. The CDR3 runs to 16 residues. The V gene's germline CDR1 is LGHDT and CDR2 YNNKEL (reference sequence). DNA for the CDR3: TGTGCCAGCAGCCACACCCGGGGGACAACTCCCTACGAGCAGTACTTC. As protein: CASSHTRGTTPYEQYF.

This chain links TRBV25-1 with TRBJ1-2; a weak D match, TRBD1 (6 bases). V lost 3 bases and J 2 bases, leaving 13 bases between the germline ends. Germline loops: CDR1 MGHDK, CDR2 SYGVNS. The CDR3 sequence is 15 residues long. DNA of the CDR3: TGTGCCAGCAGTGACCGGACAGCGGAGAACTATGGCTACACCTTC. This encodes CASSDRTAENYGYTF.

This clonotype occurred a few times. This chain connects TRBV7-2 to TRBJ1-2; maybe TRBD1 (6 bases). V dropped 2 bases and J dropped 5 bases, with 18 bases sitting between them. Germline values: CDR1 SGHTA, CDR2 FQGNSA. CDR3 length equals 16 residues. The CDR3 protein is CASSLISRGRPYGYTF. The CDR3 DNA sequence: TGTGCCAGCAGCTTAATTTCCAGGGGCCGCCCTTATGGCTACACCTTC.

This sequence joins TRBV29-1 and TRBJ2-7; the D is unclear. Germline assignment: CDR1 SQVTM and CDR2 ANQGSEA. The length of the CDR3 is 11 residues. V was trimmed by 3 bases and J by 2 bases, leaving 5 bases between them. The CDR3 DNA reads TGCAGCGTTGAGAAGGCCTACGAGCAGTACTTC. Amino acid sequence: CSVEKAYEQYF.

To note about this clonotype: Compared with germline, one end of the junction differs, possibly owing to a read error. The chain carries TRBV20-1 and TRBJ1-2, with a tentative D call TRBD1 (6 bases). The CDR3 is 13 amino acids. Germline V gives CDR1 DFQATT, CDR2 SNEGSKA (reference sequence). CDR3 in amino acids: CSARAGTRYGYTF. CDR3 DNA sequence: TGCAGTGCCAGAGCAGGGACAAGATATGGCTACACCTTC.

The V call is TRBV5-1, the J call TRBJ2-5, with D possibly called TRBD1 or TRBD2 (5 bases each). Deletions cut 2 bases from V and 2 bases from J, with 13 bases between. The CDR3 has 15 residues. Germline-derived CDR1 and CDR2 are SGHRS and YFSETQ. The DNA for the CDR3 is TGCGCCAGCAGCTTCGGTGACAGAGGGCAAGAGACCCAGTACTTC. It is translated as CASSFGDRGQETQYF.

In its sample, this clonotype was seen a few times. Here the CDR3 DNA reads TGTGCCAGCAGCCTGAGATCCCCAGGCCGTCGCCAAGAGACCCAGTACTTC. It is translated as CASSLRSPGRRQETQYF. The chain couples TRBV3-1 to TRBJ2-5; the D is unclear. This CDR3 is 17 amino acids long. The V end was cut by 4 bases, the J end by 1 base, with 19 bases between. CDR1 and CDR2 from the germline V gene are LGHDT and YNNKEL (reference sequence).

The chain links TRBV7-6 to TRBJ2-5; TRBD1 agrees at 9 bases. The last part of the DNA fits TRBJ2-7 better; the J call may be wrong. CDR3 length equals 14 residues. Germline CDR1 SGHVS, CDR2 FNYEAQ. CDR3 bases: TGTGCCAGCAGCTTCCGGGACAGGGACCACGAGCAGTACTTC. Translating it yields CASSFRDRDHEQYF.

This clonotype was recorded a few times. This sequence joins TRBV7-2 and TRBJ1-1; D is undetermined. Germline CDR1 SGHTA, CDR2 FQGNSA. The CDR3 loop spans 12 amino acids. The V end lost 8 bases, the J end lost 11 bases, and 18 bases lay between the germline ends. In DNA, the CDR3 is TGTGCCAGCGCGTACATATCTATCCAGGCTTTCTTT. Translating gives CASAYISIQAFF.

The chain has TRBV6-6 and TRBJ2-3; 9 nucleotides align to TRBD2. This CDR3 has 15 residues. Trimming cost V 6 bases and J 1 base; bases outside gene matches: 5. CDR1 is MNHNY, CDR2 SVGAGI, per germline (reference sequence). The CDR3 sequence: CASSRWTSGTDTQYF. For the CDR3, the DNA is TGTGCCAGCAGCCGATGGACTAGCGGCACAGATACGCAGTATTTT.

This chain links TRBV29-1 with TRBJ2-5; 11 bases are a match to TRBD2. The V gene end was trimmed by 6 bases and the J gene end by 0 bases; junction bases not matched to a gene: 6. Germline V gene sequence: CDR1 SQVTM, CDR2 ANQGSEA. CDR3 length: 15 amino acids. CDR3 protein: CSVEGLAAYQETQYF. CDR3 nucleotides: TGCAGCGTGGAGGGACTAGCGGCGTACCAAGAGACCCAGTACTTC.

This clonotype was recorded once. The rearrangement uses TRBV12-3 or TRBV12-4 and TRBJ1-5; TRBD1 aligns across 7 bases. V gave up 6 bases and J gave up 7 bases; unmatched junction bases: 12. CDR3 length: 15 amino acids. Here the CDR3 reads CASSLQGTLTQPQHF. The CDR3 coding sequence is TGTGCCAGCAGCCTACAGGGGACCCTCACCCAGCCCCAGCATTTT.